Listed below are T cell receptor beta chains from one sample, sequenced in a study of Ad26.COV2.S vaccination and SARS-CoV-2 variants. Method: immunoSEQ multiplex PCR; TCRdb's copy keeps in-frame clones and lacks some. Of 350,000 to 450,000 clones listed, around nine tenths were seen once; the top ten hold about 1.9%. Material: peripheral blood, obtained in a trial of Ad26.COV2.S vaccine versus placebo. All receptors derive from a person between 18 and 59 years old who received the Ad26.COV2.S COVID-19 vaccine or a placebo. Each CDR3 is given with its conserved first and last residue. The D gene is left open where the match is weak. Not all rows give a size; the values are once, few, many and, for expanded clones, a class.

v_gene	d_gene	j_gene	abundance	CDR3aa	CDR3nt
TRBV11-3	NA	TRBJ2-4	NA	CPVGSPSLQYF	TGCCCTGTGGGCAGCCCCTCCCTTCAGTACTTC
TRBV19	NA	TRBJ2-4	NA	CASSLGGVSENIQYF	TGTGCCAGTAGTCTTGGGGGAGTATCCGAAAACATTCAGTACTTC
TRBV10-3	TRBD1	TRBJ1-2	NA	CAISGEGQGNGYTF	TGTGCCATCAGTGGCGAGGGACAGGGGAATGGCTACACCTTC
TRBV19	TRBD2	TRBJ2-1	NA	CASSMAGLVRDNEQFF	TGTGCCAGTAGTATGGCGGGACTAGTTAGGGACAATGAGCAGTTCTTC
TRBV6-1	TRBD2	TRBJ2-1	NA	CASSEFSGGQFF	TGTGCCAGCAGTGAATTTTCGGGGGGGCAGTTCTTC
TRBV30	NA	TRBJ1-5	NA	CAWSVGLNQPQHF	TGTGCCTGGAGCGTAGGGCTCAATCAGCCCCAGCATTTT
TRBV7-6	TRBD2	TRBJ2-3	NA	CASSLQFGLAGGGPDTQYF	TGTGCCAGCAGCCTACAATTTGGATTAGCGGGAGGGGGGCCAGATACGCAGTATTTT
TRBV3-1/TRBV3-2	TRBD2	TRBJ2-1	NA	CASSHSGRAHEQFF	TGTGCCAGCAGCCATAGCGGGAGGGCCCATGAGCAGTTCTTC
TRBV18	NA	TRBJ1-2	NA	CASSPVRVHKYGYTF	TGTGCCAGCTCACCCGTGCGGGTCCACAAGTATGGCTACACCTTC
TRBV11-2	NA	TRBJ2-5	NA	CASSYRDQYQETQYF	TGTGCCAGCAGCTACCGGGACCAGTACCAAGAGACCCAGTACTTC
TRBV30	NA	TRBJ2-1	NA	CAWSKGEQFF	TGTGCCTGGAGTAAGGGTGAGCAGTTCTTC
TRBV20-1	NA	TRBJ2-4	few	CSASPLSIQYF	TGCAGTGCGTCCCCCCTTAGCATTCAGTACTTC
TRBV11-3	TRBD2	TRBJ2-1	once	CASSLSSGTPFF	TGTGCCAGCAGCTTAAGCAGCGGGACTCCGTTCTTC
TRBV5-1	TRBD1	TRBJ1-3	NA	CASSPTTGQGSNTIYF	TGCGCCAGCAGCCCCACTACGGGACAGGGAAGTAACACCATATATTTT
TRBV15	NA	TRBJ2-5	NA	CATSRVRNSGTGEETQYF	TGTGCCACCAGCAGAGTAAGAAACTCGGGAACGGGGGAAGAGACCCAGTACTTC
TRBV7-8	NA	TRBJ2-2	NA	CASSFEGELFF	TGTGCCAGCAGTTTCGAAGGGGAGCTGTTTTTT
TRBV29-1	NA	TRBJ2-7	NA	CSVLWTDSYEQYF	TGCAGCGTTCTTTGGACAGACTCCTACGAGCAGTACTTC
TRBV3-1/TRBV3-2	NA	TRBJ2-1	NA	CASSQEPSSYNEQFF	TGTGCCAGCAGCCAAGAACCGAGCTCCTACAATGAGCAGTTCTTC
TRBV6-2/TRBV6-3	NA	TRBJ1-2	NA	CASSTIPGHNYGYTF	TGTGCCAGCAGCACTATCCCCGGGCATAACTATGGCTACACCTTC
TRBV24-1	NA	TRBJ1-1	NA	CATRSGGTNTEAFF	TGTGCCACCAGGTCAGGTGGCACGAACACTGAAGCTTTCTTT
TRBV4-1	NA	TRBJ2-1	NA	CASSLSGNEQFF	TGCGCCAGCAGCCTGAGTGGGAATGAGCAGTTCTTC
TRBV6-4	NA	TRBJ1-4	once	CASSVTTGRGQATNEKLFF	TGTGCCAGCAGTGTTACCACAGGGCGAGGACAAGCAACTAATGAAAAACTGTTTTTT
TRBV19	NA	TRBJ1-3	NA	CASSIRGPGNTIYF	TGTGCCAGTAGTATCCGGGGGCCAGGAAACACCATATATTTT
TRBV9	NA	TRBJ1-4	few	CASSAFGTDEKLFF	TGTGCCAGCAGCGCATTTGGGACGGATGAAAAACTGTTTTTT
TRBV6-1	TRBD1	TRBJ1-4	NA	CASSEPDRVRKLFF	TGTGCCAGCAGTGAGCCGGACAGGGTCCGAAAACTGTTTTTT
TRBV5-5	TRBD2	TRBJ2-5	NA	CASSLGVGSGSRETQYF	TGTGCCAGCAGCTTGGGGGTGGGTAGCGGGAGCCGAGAGACCCAGTACTTC
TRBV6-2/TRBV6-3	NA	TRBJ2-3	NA	CASSWTSTDTQYF	TGTGCCAGCAGTTGGACTAGCACAGATACGCAGTATTTT
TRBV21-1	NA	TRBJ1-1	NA	CAIHLAGDNTEAFF	TGTGCCATTCACCTGGCAGGGGACAACACTGAAGCTTTCTTT
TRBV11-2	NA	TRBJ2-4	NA	CASSASRWLEAKNIQYF	TGTGCCAGCAGCGCCAGCAGGTGGTTAGAGGCCAAAAACATTCAGTACTTC
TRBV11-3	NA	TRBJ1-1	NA	CASSLEYGAEAFF	TGTGCCAGCAGCTTAGAGTACGGAGCCGAAGCTTTCTTT
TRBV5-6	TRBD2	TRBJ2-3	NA	CASSSVAGAPTDTQYF	TGTGCCAGCAGCTCCGTAGCGGGAGCGCCCACAGATACGCAGTATTTT
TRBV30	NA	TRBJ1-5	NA	CAWSVRTLIDQPQHF	TGTGCCTGGAGTGTACGAACACTTATAGATCAGCCCCAGCATTTT
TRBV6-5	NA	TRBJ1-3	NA	CASRPGVSGNTIYF	TGTGCCAGCCGCCCTGGGGTCTCCGGAAACACCATATATTTT
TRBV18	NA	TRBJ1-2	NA	CASSPMPEYGYTF	TGTGCCAGCTCACCAATGCCGGAGTATGGCTACACCTTC
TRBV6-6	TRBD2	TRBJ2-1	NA	CASSRRASGSGNNEQFF	TGTGCCAGCAGTCGCCGTGCTAGCGGGAGTGGGAACAATGAGCAGTTCTTC
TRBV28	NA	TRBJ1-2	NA	CASSLGQGRYGYTF	TGTGCCAGCAGTTTAGGGCAGGGCCGCTATGGCTACACCTTC
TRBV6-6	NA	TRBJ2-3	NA	CASSYEGWAPTDTQYF	TGTGCCAGCAGTTACGAGGGCTGGGCGCCCACAGATACGCAGTATTTT
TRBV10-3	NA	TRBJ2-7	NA	CAISGGAGAPSYEQYF	TGTGCCATCAGTGGTGGGGCGGGGGCTCCCTCCTACGAGCAGTACTTC
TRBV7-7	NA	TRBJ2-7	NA	CASSPDRSLEQYF	TGTGCTAGCAGCCCTGACAGGTCCCTCGAGCAGTACTTC
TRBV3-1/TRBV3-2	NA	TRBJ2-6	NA	CASSPLGSSGANVLTF	TGTGCCAGCAGCCCTCTGGGAAGCTCTGGGGCCAACGTCCTGACTTTC
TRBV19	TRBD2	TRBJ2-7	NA	CASSIGLAGTYEQYF	TGTGCCAGTAGTATTGGACTAGCGGGAACCTACGAGCAGTACTTC
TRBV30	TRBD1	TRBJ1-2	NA	CAWSGGTGIELYGYTF	TGTGCCTGGAGTGGCGGGACAGGGATAGAGCTCTATGGCTACACCTTC
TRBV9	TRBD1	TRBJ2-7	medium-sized	CASSVGQGAYEQYF	TGTGCCAGCAGCGTCGGACAGGGTGCCTACGAGCAGTACTTC
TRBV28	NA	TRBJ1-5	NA	CASSSPGTPSNQPQHF	TGTGCCAGCAGCTCCCCCGGGACGCCAAGCAATCAGCCCCAGCATTTT
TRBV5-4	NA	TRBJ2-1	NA	CASSPGPRTNEQFF	TGTGCCAGCAGCCCTGGACCACGCACCAATGAGCAGTTCTTC
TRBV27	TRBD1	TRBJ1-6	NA	CASSPWTGLNSPLHF	TGTGCCAGCAGCCCGTGGACAGGGCTGAATTCACCCCTCCACTTT